This paragraph covers one T cell receptor beta chain sequence. The sample originates from a study of patients and donors after allogeneic stem cell transplantation. One entry per CDR3 protein results from TCRdb running MiXCR on the RT-PCR reads. The sample carries around 200,000 distinct CDR3 sequences, about 37% recorded once. The CDR3 runs 13 residues. Trimming at V came to 3 bases and at J to 8 bases, leaving 4 bases not matched to a gene. Germline lookup yields CDR1 SGDLS and CDR2 YYNGEE. This chain links TRBV9 with TRBJ2-7; TRBD1 agrees at 11 bases. Sequencing used blood, either unsorted or a sorted T cell fraction (not recorded which). This receptor was obtained from a human donor who was either an allogeneic HSCT recipient or a stem cell or donor lymphocyte infusion donor (not recorded which). It is not recorded whose cells these are; they may come from a transplant donor. In nucleotides, the CDR3 is TGTGCCAGCAGCGGCCGGGACAGGGGGAAGCAGTACTTC. Encoded protein: CASSGRDRGKQYF.